The rows below give T cell receptor beta chains drawn from one sample of a study of shared clonotypes between healthy human individuals. Sequencing was performed with immunoSEQ multiplex PCR; in TCRdb, only in-frame clones are kept and a portion is missing. Among about 1 million clones listed, 65% to 80% were seen once. The specimen sequenced was memory CD4+ T cells sorted from blood. All receptors come from a man between 18 and 35 years old in good health. The CDR3 runs from the conserved cysteine through the conserved F or W. The order of the fields is V gene, clone size, J gene, D gene, CDR3 DNA, CDR3 protein. The D gene is left open where the match is weak. Only some rows state a clone size, as once, few, many or a class for expanded clones.

TRBV7-3,-,TRBJ2-3,-,TGTGCCAGCAGCTCAGAGGGGCTCGACAGCACAGATACGCAGTATTTT,CASSSEGLDSTDTQYF
TRBV5-1,-,TRBJ1-1,-,TGCGCCAGCAGCTTGGCCGGAGCTAACACTGAAGCTTTCTTT,CASSLAGANTEAFF
TRBV6-1,-,TRBJ2-7,TRBD2,TGTGCCAGCAGTGAAGCGTGGACTAGGCCCTACTACGAGCAGTACTTC,CASSEAWTRPYYEQYF
TRBV29-1,-,TRBJ1-1,-,TGCAGCGTTAATCACAGGGCGAACACTGAAGCTTTCTTT,CSVNHRANTEAFF
TRBV6-5,-,TRBJ2-3,-,TGTGCCAGCAGACGAACAGGACTCACAGATACGCAGTATTTT,CASRRTGLTDTQYF
TRBV5-5,-,TRBJ2-3,TRBD1,TGTGCCAGCAGCTTTGGAAGGGACAGGGACGCAGATACGCAGTATTTT,CASSFGRDRDADTQYF
TRBV12-5,-,TRBJ1-2,TRBD1,TGTGCTAGTGGACTCGGGACAGGCTATGGCTACACCTTC,CASGLGTGYGYTF
TRBV7-9,-,TRBJ2-6,-,TGTGCCAGCAGTTCTAAGATCTTAGATGGGGCCAACGTCCTGACTTTC,CASSSKILDGANVLTF
TRBV2,-,TRBJ2-7,-,TGTGCCAGCAGATACGACAGAACCTACGAGCAGTACTTC,CASRYDRTYEQYF
TRBV5-1,-,TRBJ2-1,-,TGCGCCAGCAGCTCAAGGGGCTACAATGAGCAGTTCTTC,CASSSRGYNEQFF
TRBV28,many,TRBJ2-5,-,TGTGCCAGCAGTTTTAGCGGCAACCAAGAGACCCAGTACTTC,CASSFSGNQETQYF
TRBV2,few,TRBJ1-6,-,TGTGCCAGCAGGAGCTCCTATAATTCACCCCTCCACTTT,CASRSSYNSPLHF
TRBV18,once,TRBJ2-2,-,TGTGCCAGCTCACCAGGGTCGAACACCGGGGAGCTGTTTTTT,CASSPGSNTGELFF
TRBV2,-,TRBJ2-1,TRBD2,TGTGCCAGCAGTTCCGGACTAGCGGGAGGTTCGCAGTTCTTC,CASSSGLAGGSQFF
TRBV2,-,TRBJ2-5,TRBD1,TGTGCCAGCAGCAACGGACAGGGGGGAGAGACCCAGTACTTC,CASSNGQGGETQYF
TRBV11-2,-,TRBJ2-7,-,TGTGCCAGCACCCCTTCAACGGAATCGATTAGAATCTTC,CASTPSTESIRIF
TRBV5-5,-,TRBJ2-7,-,TGTGCCAGCAGCCTGCGTGTAGCTGGGGCCTCCTACGAGCAGTACTTC,CASSLRVAGASYEQYF
TRBV18,-,TRBJ2-6,-,TGTGCCAGCTCACCCTCTTCTACCTCTGGGGCCAACGTCCTGACTTTC,CASSPSSTSGANVLTF
TRBV5-4,-,TRBJ2-2,-,TGTGCCAGCAGCTTGGGCGGGGTGAACACCGGGGAGCTGTTTTTT,CASSLGGVNTGELFF
TRBV13,-,TRBJ2-1,TRBD2,TGTGCCAGCAGCCCGAGGACTAGCGGGAGGCCCAATGAGCAGTTCTTC,CASSPRTSGRPNEQFF
TRBV7-2,-,TRBJ2-5,TRBD2,TGTGCCAGCAGCTTAGTAGGTGGGAGGGTCGGGGAGACCCAGTACTTC,CASSLVGGRVGETQYF
TRBV7-7,-,TRBJ1-4,-,TGTGCTAGCAGCTTAGGAGGAGCGCTTGCAACTAATGAAAAACTGTTTTTT,CASSLGGALATNEKLFF
TRBV5-5,-,TRBJ1-2,-,TGTGCCAGCAGCCGCTGGGACGGAGCCGACTATGGCTACACCTTC,CASSRWDGADYGYTF
TRBV6-5,-,TRBJ2-7,TRBD2,TGTGCCAGCAGGTCTGGACTAGCGGGACGGGAGCAGTACTTC,CASRSGLAGREQYF
TRBV7-7,-,TRBJ2-2,TRBD2,TGTGCTAGCAGCCCCACAGCGGGGGGCACCGGGGAGCTGTTTTTT,CASSPTAGGTGELFF
TRBV15,-,TRBJ2-5,-,TGTGCCACCAGCAGAGATGGTGGGGGCGGGGAGACCCAGTACTTC,CATSRDGGGGETQYF
TRBV4-2,-,TRBJ1-1,-,TGTGCCAGCAGCCAAGAAGGAGGGCTGAACACTGAAGCTTTCTTT,CASSQEGGLNTEAFF